These 5 T cell receptor beta chains came from one sample sequenced in a study of spatial heterogeneity in lung cancer. TCRdb called the 5' RACE reads again in MiXCR, with one record for every CDR3 protein. The data show 15,000 to 20,000 distinct CDR3 sequences, 5.5% to 7% seen once. Documented time point: blood at routine non-recurrence follow-up after resection. The sample was PBMCs, taken at follow-up. All receptors come from a male donor with early-stage non-small cell lung cancer.

This clonotype was picked up many times. The rearrangement uses TRBV2 and TRBJ2-7, with TRBD2 matching over 11 bases. The length of the CDR3 is 14 residues. Germline V gene data show CDR1 as SNHLY and CDR2 as FYNNEI. Trimming at V came to 7 bases and at J to 6 bases, leaving 8 bases not matched to a gene. The CDR3 DNA reads as TGTGCCAGCACCAGGACTAGCGGGCTTGGCGAGCAGTACTTC. Its translation: CASTRTSGLGEQYF.

This clonotype has at least ten counts. The rearrangement joins TRBV4-1 to TRBJ1-5, with D possibly TRBD1 on 5 matching bases. The length of the CDR3 is 14 residues. Trimming removed 3 bases from V and 4 bases from J, with 10 bases in between. CDR1 and CDR2 (germline): MGHRA, YSYEKL. The CDR3 DNA follows: TGCGCCAGCAGCCACGGGACGCCAAATCAGCCCCAGCATTTT. This sequence encodes CASSHGTPNQPQHF.

This clonotype has a count of ten or more. The chain carries TRBV20-1 and TRBJ1-2; D remains unclear. The V and J ends lost 7 bases and 5 bases respectively, with 14 bases between them. The CDR3 sequence is 12 residues long. The germline V gene has CDR1 DFQATT and CDR2 SNEGSKA (reference sequence). CDR3 DNA: TGCAGTGGGGCCGCAGAAGGGTATGGCTACACCTTC. This sequence encodes CSGAAEGYGYTF.

This clonotype was detected many times. This chain links TRBV6-5 with TRBJ2-2; D gene uncertain. Per the germline V gene, CDR1 is MNHEY and CDR2 is SVGAGI. CDR3 length: 14 residues. With 0 bases removed from V and 3 bases from J, the gap between germline ends came to 5 bases. CDR3 sequence: CASSYSTYTGELFF. The CDR3 DNA is TGTGCCAGCAGTTACTCCACCTACACCGGGGAGCTGTTTTTT.

This clonotype was seen a single time. The chain recombines TRBV10-3 with TRBJ2-5; D perhaps matches TRBD2 (7 bases). Germline CDR1 ENHRY, CDR2 SYGVKD. The CDR3 runs 14 residues. V lost 3 bases, J lost 4 bases, and 12 bases lay in between. The CDR3 loop is CAISDGGRGETQYF. The CDR3 DNA is TGTGCCATCAGTGACGGGGGGCGAGGAGAGACCCAGTACTTC.